These 21 T cell receptor beta chains were sequenced from one sample in a study of blood T cell repertoires in COVID-19. The method was immunoSEQ multiplex PCR; TCRdb's version includes in-frame clones alone and lacks a portion of them. The sample has approximately 390,000 clones; around 91% are singletons. The sample consisted of peripheral blood. The receptors originated from a man in his late teens or twenties with active or convalescent COVID-19.

The chain has TRBV30 and TRBJ2-7; the match to TRBD1 covers 11 bases. The CDR3 loop spans 12 amino acids. J was trimmed by 9 bases and V by 1 base; bases with no gene match: 2. CDR1 and CDR2 (germline): GTSNPN, SVGIG (reference sequence). CDR3 in amino acids: CAWSAGTGGQYF. As DNA, the CDR3 is TGTGCCTGGAGTGCTGGGACAGGGGGGCAGTACTTC.

The chain employs TRBV5-1 and TRBJ2-3; 8 positions match TRBD2. Trimming took 5 bases from V and 2 from J; bases not matched to a gene: 10. This CDR3 has 16 amino acids. Per the germline V gene, CDR1 is SGHRS and CDR2 is YFSETQ. The CDR3 spells CASREGRGASTDTQYF. CDR3 bases: TGCGCCAGCAGAGAGGGGCGGGGGGCCTCCACAGATACGCAGTATTTT.

This chain links TRBV7-9 with TRBJ1-3; 7 bases align to TRBD1. The germline gives CDR1 SEHNR, CDR2 FQNEAQ (reference sequence). This CDR3 is 16 amino acids long. V gave up 5 bases and J gave up 0 bases; unmatched junction bases: 7. The DNA of the CDR3 is TGTGCCAGCAGCACCTTACAGGGGAACTCTGGAAACACCATATATTTT. Translating it yields CASSTLQGNSGNTIYF.

This rearrangement joins TRBV18 to TRBJ1-1, with a tentative D call TRBD1 (6 bases). Germline lookup yields CDR1 KGHSH and CDR2 LQKENI. The CDR3 has 15 residues. Between the trimmed V and J ends, which lost 0 bases and 3 bases, there was a span of 11 bases. CDR3 DNA sequence: TGTGCCAGCTCACCACCCACAGGGTGGGACACTGAAGCTTTCTTT. This codes for CASSPPTGWDTEAFF.

Regarding this clone: Other DNA sequences in the same sample also yield this CDR3. The chain uses TRBV20-1 and TRBJ2-7; D is perhaps TRBD1 (5 bases). This CDR3 comprises 11 residues. Per the germline V gene, CDR1 is DFQATT and CDR2 is SNEGSKA (reference sequence). V gave up 3 bases and J gave up 4 bases, with 7 bases separating them. CDR3 region: CSARGPYEQYF. The DNA of the CDR3 is TGCAGTGCTAGGGGGCCATACGAGCAGTACTTC.

Points on this clone: Other DNA sequences within the sample encode an identical CDR3. The V gene is TRBV27, the J gene TRBJ1-1; D unresolved. The CDR3 has 13 residues. Germline lookup yields CDR1 MNHEY and CDR2 SMNVEV (reference sequence). V gave up 3 bases and J gave up 0 bases, with 5 bases separating them. CDR3 sequence (DNA): TGTGCCAGCAGTTTGTCCGTGAACACTGAAGCTTTCTTT. Its translation: CASSLSVNTEAFF.

The sample holds a few counts of this clone. V is TRBV18 and J is TRBJ1-1, with TRBD1 matching 9 bases. The CDR3 has 12 residues. Germline V gene data show CDR1 as KGHSH and CDR2 as LQKENI. The trim removed 5 bases at V and 8 bases at J, leaving 3 bases unmatched. The CDR3 DNA is TGTGCCAGCTCAGACACAGGGGGCGAAGCTTTCTTT. Its translation: CASSDTGGEAFF.

This chain joins TRBV10-2 and TRBJ1-5; 8 bases are shared with TRBD1. Looked up from germline, CDR1 is WSHSY and CDR2 is SAAADI. This CDR3 is 13 amino acids long. The ends lost 8 bases at V and 4 bases at J; junction bases unmatched: 4. The CDR3 spells CASRQGMNQPQHF. DNA of the CDR3: TGCGCCAGCCGACAGGGGATGAATCAGCCCCAGCATTTT.

The chain uses TRBV7-9 and TRBJ1-5, with D tentatively TRBD1 (6 bases). Germline-derived CDR1 and CDR2 are SEHNR and FQNEAQ (reference sequence). V lost 1 base and J lost 9, with 13 bases in between. The CDR3 is 14 amino acids. The CDR3 loop reads CASSLEGQSMPQHF. CDR3 coding DNA: TGTGCCAGCAGCTTAGAAGGACAGTCGATGCCCCAGCATTTT.

V is TRBV3-1 (or the pseudogene TRBV3-2) and J is TRBJ1-1; 7 nucleotides match TRBD1. There are 15 residues in the CDR3. Losses at the gene ends were 0 bases for V and 5 bases for J; bases not matched to a gene: 6. The V gene's germline CDR1 is LGHDT and CDR2 YNNKEL (reference sequence). The CDR3, as DNA: TGTGCCAGCAGCCAAGAGGGACAGTTGAGTACTGAAGCTTTCTTT. Protein: CASSQEGQLSTEAFF.

The chain uses TRBV3-1 (or the pseudogene TRBV3-2) and TRBJ1-3, with D possibly matching TRBD1 (5 bases). This CDR3 is built from 13 residues. Trimming removed 1 base at V and 9 bases at J, with 10 bases between. CDR1 LGHDT and CDR2 YNNKEL come from the germline V gene (reference sequence). CDR3 sequence reads: CASSQVQGATIYF. For the CDR3, the DNA is TGTGCCAGCAGCCAAGTCCAGGGTGCCACCATATATTTT.

The chain couples TRBV28 to TRBJ2-7, with TRBD2 identical over 9 bases. The junction had 8 bases not matched to a gene; V was cut back by 7 bases and J by 1 base. The V gene's germline CDR1 is MDHEN and CDR2 SYDVKM. The CDR3 sequence is 15 residues long. CDR3 DNA: TGTGCCAGCAAAGTAGCGGGAGTTGGGTCCTACGAGCAGTACTTC. It specifies CASKVAGVGSYEQYF.

The rearrangement links TRBV7-2 to TRBJ2-1; 9 positions agree with TRBD1. The germline CDR1 and CDR2 sequences are SGHTA and FQGNSA. V lost 1 base, J lost 4 bases, and 5 bases stayed unmatched. The CDR3 is 16 amino acids. As DNA, the CDR3 is TGTGCCAGCAGCTTAGACGACAGGGGGACATACAATGAGCAGTTCTTC. Translated, it gives CASSLDDRGTYNEQFF.

The chain has TRBV6-6 and TRBJ2-4; 7 bases agree with TRBD2. The ends lost 5 bases at V and 0 bases at J; junction bases unmatched: 7. Germline V gene lookup returns CDR1 MNHNY and CDR2 SVGAGI (reference sequence). CDR3 length: 16 amino acids. The CDR3 DNA follows: TGTGCCAGCAGTCCGAGACTAGCAGTAGCCAAAAACATTCAGTACTTC. It specifies CASSPRLAVAKNIQYF.

The rearrangement links TRBV6-2 or TRBV6-3 to TRBJ1-6; TRBD1 matches 8 bases. V was pared by 2 bases and J by 7 bases, with 1 base of the junction left unmatched. This CDR3 contains 14 residues. Germline CDR1 reads MNHEY; CDR2 reads SVGEGT. The CDR3 DNA follows: TGTGCCAGCAGTTACCGACAGGGGAATTCACCCCTCCACTTT. Translation gives CASSYRQGNSPLHF.

The chain has TRBV7-7 and TRBJ2-2; tentatively, D is TRBD2 (6 bases). The CDR3 is 15 amino acids. The germline gives CDR1 SSHAT, CDR2 FNYEAQ (reference sequence). CDR3 residues: CAIISGTGNTGELFF. CDR3 nucleotides: TGTGCTATCATATCCGGGACTGGGAACACCGGGGAGCTGTTTTTT.

The rearrangement joins TRBV9 to TRBJ1-1; 9 positions agree with TRBD1. CDR3 length: 14 residues. From germline, CDR1 is SGDLS and CDR2 YYNGEE. The ends lost 3 bases at V and 5 bases at J; junction bases unmatched: 5. The CDR3 sequence: CASSGQGVRTEAFF. CDR3 bases: TGTGCCAGCAGCGGACAGGGGGTCCGGACTGAAGCTTTCTTT.

The V and J genes are TRBV30 and TRBJ1-3; maybe TRBD1 (5 bases). V shed 0 bases and J shed 4 bases, with 10 bases lying between them. CDR1 is GTSNPN and CDR2 is SVGIG in the germline V gene (reference sequence). The CDR3 runs to 14 residues. CDR3 sequence reads: CAWSVSGWGNTIYF. CDR3 sequence (DNA): TGTGCCTGGAGTGTATCAGGGTGGGGAAACACCATATATTTT.

A word on this clone: The sample holds other DNA sequences that translate to the same CDR3. This chain uses TRBV28 with TRBJ1-2, with D unclear. The CDR3 sequence is 12 residues long. V dropped 11 bases and J dropped 7 bases, with 17 bases sitting between them. The germline V gene encodes CDR1 MDHEN and CDR2 SYDVKM. As DNA, the CDR3 is TGTGCCTCCCTTGGAGGGCTGGGTGGCTACACCTTC. Protein product: CASLGGLGGYTF.

The rearrangement links TRBV28 to TRBJ2-7; TRBD2 might be the D (5 bases). The germline V and J ends were trimmed by 10 bases and 6 bases, with 22 bases remaining between them. There are 14 residues in the CDR3. The germline V gene has CDR1 MDHEN and CDR2 SYDVKM. In DNA, the CDR3 is TGTGCCACACATCGAGGGTCCCGCGCTCTCGAGCAGTACTTC. This codes for CATHRGSRALEQYF.

The chain couples TRBV28 to TRBJ1-2; 7 bases are a match to TRBD1. The CDR3 extends over 14 amino acids. Germline lookup yields CDR1 MDHEN and CDR2 SYDVKM. V dropped 3 bases and J dropped 1; count of bases not matched to a gene: 2. CDR3 sequence: CASSFWDSNYGYTF. The CDR3 coding sequence is TGTGCCAGCAGTTTCTGGGACAGTAACTATGGCTACACCTTC.